This T cell receptor beta chain was recovered during a study of T cell responses to AZD1222 COVID-19 vaccine. Regarding the study as a whole: Increases in Spike-specific TCR breadth and depth were seen after two AZD1222 doses.

Remarks on this clone: Its antigen is undetermined.

Libraries were prepared by immunoSEQ multiplex PCR; TCRdb keeps only in-frame clonotypes and omits some of them. The table shows over 100,000 clones, with approximately 85% occurring only once. The sequence was obtained from an adult who received the MenACWY meningococcal vaccine as a control. The sequences come from peripheral blood, collected 28 days after the second dose of the MenACWY control vaccine.

The CDR3: CAISDTTDTQYF. For the CDR3, the DNA is TGTGCCATCAGTGACACCACAGATACGCAGTATTTT. The chain has TRBV10-3 and TRBJ2-3; no reliable D call. V was pared by 3 bases and J by 2 bases, with 3 bases between. Germline CDR1 and CDR2: ENHRY and SYGVKD. This CDR3 region has 12 residues.